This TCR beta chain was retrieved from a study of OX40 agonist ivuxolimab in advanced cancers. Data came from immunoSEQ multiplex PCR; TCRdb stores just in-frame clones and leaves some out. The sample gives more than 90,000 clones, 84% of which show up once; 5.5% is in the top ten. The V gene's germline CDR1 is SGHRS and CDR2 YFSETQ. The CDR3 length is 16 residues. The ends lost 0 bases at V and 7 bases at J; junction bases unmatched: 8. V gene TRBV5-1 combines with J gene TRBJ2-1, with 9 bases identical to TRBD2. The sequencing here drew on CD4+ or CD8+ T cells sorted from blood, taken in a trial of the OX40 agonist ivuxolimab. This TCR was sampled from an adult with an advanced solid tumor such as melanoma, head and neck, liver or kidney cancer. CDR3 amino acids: CASSLAGLAGWNEQFF. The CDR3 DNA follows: TGCGCCAGCAGCTTGGCGGGACTAGCAGGTTGGAATGAGCAGTTCTTC.